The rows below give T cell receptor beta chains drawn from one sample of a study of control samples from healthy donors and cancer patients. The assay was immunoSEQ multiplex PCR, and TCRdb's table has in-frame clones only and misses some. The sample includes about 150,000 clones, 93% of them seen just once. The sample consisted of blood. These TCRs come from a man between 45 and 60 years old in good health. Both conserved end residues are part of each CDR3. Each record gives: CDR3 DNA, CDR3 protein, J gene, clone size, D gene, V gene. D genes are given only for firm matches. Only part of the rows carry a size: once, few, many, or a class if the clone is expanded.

TGTGCGATTCTAGGGACGCAGAACACTGAAGCTTTCTTT,CAILGTQNTEAFF,TRBJ1-1,-,-,TRBV10-3
TGTGCCAGCAGTGACCCAGGACAGGGAGATACGCAGTATTTT,CASSDPGQGDTQYF,TRBJ2-3,once,TRBD1,TRBV6-1
TGTGCCAGCAGCCCCTCTGGGTCTTCAGGGAATGGCTACACCTTC,CASSPSGSSGNGYTF,TRBJ1-2,-,-,TRBV7-9
TGTGCCAGCGCGAAAACCCCCGGGCCATACTCCTACGAGCAGTACTTC,CASAKTPGPYSYEQYF,TRBJ2-7,-,-,TRBV27
TGTGCCAGCAGCTTAAGAGGCCGGGACAAAACCTACTACGAGCAGTACTTC,CASSLRGRDKTYYEQYF,TRBJ2-7,-,-,TRBV11-2
TGTGCCAGCAGCTCGGGAGGGACAGAAAATTCACCCCTCCACTTT,CASSSGGTENSPLHF,TRBJ1-6,-,TRBD1,TRBV5-4
TGTGCCAGCAGGGCTAGCGGGGCGAACACCGGGGAGCTGTTTTTT,CASRASGANTGELFF,TRBJ2-2,-,TRBD2,TRBV7-9
TGCGCCAGCAGCCAAGCAGAACGGGACACAGATACGCAGTATTTT,CASSQAERDTDTQYF,TRBJ2-3,-,-,TRBV4-1
TGTGCCAGCAGTCCCGGGGACAGGCTTAGTTCACCCCTCCACTTT,CASSPGDRLSSPLHF,TRBJ1-6,-,TRBD1,TRBV28
TGTGCCAGCAGTTACTCGCCGAGCTCCTACAATGAGCAGTTCTTC,CASSYSPSSYNEQFF,TRBJ2-1,-,-,TRBV6-5
TGCAGTGCTAGGGTTTACAATGAGCAGTTCTTC,CSARVYNEQFF,TRBJ2-1,once,-,TRBV20-1
TGTGCCAGCAGCCACCGGGACGCCCGAGTCTATGGCTACACCTTC,CASSHRDARVYGYTF,TRBJ1-2,once,-,TRBV9
TGTGCCAGCAGCGTAGGGGACGGGAATCAGCCCCAGCATTTT,CASSVGDGNQPQHF,TRBJ1-5,-,-,TRBV2
TGCGCCAGCAGTGACTGGACCAATCAGCCCCAGCATTTT,CASSDWTNQPQHF,TRBJ1-5,-,-,TRBV10-2
TGTGCCAGCAGTTTAGGAAAAAACACTGAAGCTTTCTTT,CASSLGKNTEAFF,TRBJ1-1,-,-,TRBV12-3/TRBV12-4
TGTGCCAGCAGCCAAGCATCCAGGGGTTCCTACGAGCAGTACTTC,CASSQASRGSYEQYF,TRBJ2-7,-,-,TRBV3-1/TRBV3-2